This T cell receptor (beta chain) was documented in a study of cytomegalovirus exposure and HLA in healthy donors. Background on the study: An earlier analysis found around 120 million unique TCR beta sequences from around 180 million T cells. The early release's HLA-typed donors yielded about 85 million unique TCRs.

There are 14 residues in the CDR3. CDR1 SGHRS and CDR2 YFSETQ come from the germline V gene. Trimming took off 0 bases at V and 1 base at J, with 6 bases between the two ends. The PCR had 60 Vbeta and 13 Jbeta primers. TCRdb keeps only in-frame clones here, not all; method: immunoSEQ multiplex PCR. The sample lists 150,000 to 170,000 clones, 70% to 80% seen once, with 2.1% in the top ten. The clonotype originates from a man in his thirties or forties in good health and CMV-seronegative. This sequence joins TRBV5-1 and TRBJ2-3; D is undetermined. The material sequenced was PBMCs. The CDR3 bases are TGCGCCAGCAGCTTGGCCCTTGGCACAGATACGCAGTATTTT. Translating it yields CASSLALGTDTQYF.